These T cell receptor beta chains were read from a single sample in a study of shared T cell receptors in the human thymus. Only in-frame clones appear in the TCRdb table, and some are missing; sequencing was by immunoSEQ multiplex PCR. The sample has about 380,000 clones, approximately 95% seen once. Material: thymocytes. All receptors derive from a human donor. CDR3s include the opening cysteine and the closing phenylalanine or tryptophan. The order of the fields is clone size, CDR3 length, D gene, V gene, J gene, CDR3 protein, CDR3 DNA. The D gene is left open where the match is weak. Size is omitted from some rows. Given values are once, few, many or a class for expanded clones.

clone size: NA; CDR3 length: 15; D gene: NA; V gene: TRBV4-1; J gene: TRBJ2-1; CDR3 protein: CASSPTVNSYNEQFF; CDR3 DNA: TGCGCCAGCAGCCCGACGGTCAATAGCTACAATGAGCAGTTCTTC
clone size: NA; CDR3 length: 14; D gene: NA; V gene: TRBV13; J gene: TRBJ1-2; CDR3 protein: CASSSGHLNRGYTF; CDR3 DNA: TGTGCCAGCAGCTCGGGACACTTAAACCGGGGCTACACCTTC
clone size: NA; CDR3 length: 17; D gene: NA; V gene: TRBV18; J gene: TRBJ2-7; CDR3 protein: CASSPRSRDWDFYEQYF; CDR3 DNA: TGTGCCAGCTCACCGAGATCCCGGGACTGGGATTTTTACGAGCAGTACTTC
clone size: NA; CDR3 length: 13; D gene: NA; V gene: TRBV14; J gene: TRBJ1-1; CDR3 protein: CASSLDSDTEAFF; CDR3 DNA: TGTGCCAGCAGCCTCGACTCGGACACTGAAGCTTTCTTT
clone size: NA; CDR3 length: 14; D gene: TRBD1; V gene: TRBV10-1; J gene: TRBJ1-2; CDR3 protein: CASSEGDREKGYTF; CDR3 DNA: TGCGCCAGCAGTGAAGGGGACAGGGAAAAAGGCTACACCTTC
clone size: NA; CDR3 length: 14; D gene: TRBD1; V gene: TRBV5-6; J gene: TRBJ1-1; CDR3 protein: CASSRTGEGTEAFF; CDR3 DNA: TGTGCCAGCAGCCGGACAGGGGAGGGGACTGAAGCTTTCTTT
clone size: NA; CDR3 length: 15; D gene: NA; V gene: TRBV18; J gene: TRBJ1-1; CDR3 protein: CASSPPSGRGTEAFF; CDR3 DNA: TGTGCCAGCTCACCACCCTCGGGCAGGGGCACTGAAGCTTTCTTT
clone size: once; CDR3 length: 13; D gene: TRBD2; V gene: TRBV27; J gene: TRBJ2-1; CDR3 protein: CASTPAGENEQFF; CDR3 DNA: TGTGCCAGCACCCCGGCGGGGGAAAATGAGCAGTTCTTC
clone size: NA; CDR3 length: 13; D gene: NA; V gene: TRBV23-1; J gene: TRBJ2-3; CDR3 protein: CASSQSNGDTQYF; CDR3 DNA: TGCGCCAGCAGTCAATCGAACGGAGATACGCAGTATTTT
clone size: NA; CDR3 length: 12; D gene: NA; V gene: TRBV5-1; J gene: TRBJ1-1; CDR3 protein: CASSSVETEAFF; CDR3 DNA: TGCGCCAGCAGCTCCGTGGAGACTGAAGCTTTCTTT
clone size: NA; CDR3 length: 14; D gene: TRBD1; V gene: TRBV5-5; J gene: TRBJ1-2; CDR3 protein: CASSPTGNPYGYTF; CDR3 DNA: TGTGCCAGCAGTCCGACAGGGAACCCCTATGGCTACACCTTC